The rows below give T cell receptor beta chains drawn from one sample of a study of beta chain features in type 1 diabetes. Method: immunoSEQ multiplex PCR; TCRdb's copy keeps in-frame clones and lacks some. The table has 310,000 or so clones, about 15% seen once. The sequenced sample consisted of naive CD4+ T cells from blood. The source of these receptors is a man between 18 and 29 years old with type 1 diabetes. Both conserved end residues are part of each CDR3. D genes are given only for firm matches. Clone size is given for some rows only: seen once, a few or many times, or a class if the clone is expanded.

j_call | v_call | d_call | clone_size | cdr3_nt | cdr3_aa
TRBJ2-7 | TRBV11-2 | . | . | TGTGCCAGCAGCGGATCACTAGCAAGTCACCAGTACTTC | CASSGSLASHQYF
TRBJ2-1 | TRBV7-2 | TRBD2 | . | TGTGCCAGCAGCTTGGGCGGGAGGGTCAATGAGCAGTTCTTC | CASSLGGRVNEQFF
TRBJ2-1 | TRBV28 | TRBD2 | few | TGTGCCACCCGTGGACTCCTCAGGAGCGGGAGTTACAATGAGCAGTTCTTC | CATRGLLRSGSYNEQFF
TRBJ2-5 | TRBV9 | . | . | TGTGCCAGCAGCCGAGGGCAACAAGAGACCCAGTACTTC | CASSRGQQETQYF
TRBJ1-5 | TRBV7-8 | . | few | TGTGCCAGCAGCCCGGAGCGGGTTAGCAATCAGCCCCAGCATTTT | CASSPERVSNQPQHF
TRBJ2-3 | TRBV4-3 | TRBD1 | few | TGCGCCAGCAGCCAAGATTGGACCGGAGGGACAGGGTTCATCGATACGCAGTATTTT | CASSQDWTGGTGFIDTQYF
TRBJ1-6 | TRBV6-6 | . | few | TGTGCCAGCTCGGGGGTAAATTCACCCCTCCACTTT | CASSGVNSPLHF
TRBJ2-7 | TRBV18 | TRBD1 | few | TGTGCCAGCTCACCAGGGACAGGGGCCACCTACGAGCAGTACTTC | CASSPGTGATYEQYF
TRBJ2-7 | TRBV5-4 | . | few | TGTGCCAGCAGCCTTAGCCGGGAACCCTCCTACGAGCAGTACTTC | CASSLSREPSYEQYF
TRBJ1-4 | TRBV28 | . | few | TGTGCCAGCAGTTTATGGCGGGGGCCGGGTGAAAAACTGTTTTTT | CASSLWRGPGEKLFF
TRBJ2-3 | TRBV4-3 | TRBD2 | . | TGCGCCAGCAGCCAAGAATGGATGGCTAGCGGGGGGGCTGTGGATACGCAGTATTTT | CASSQEWMASGGAVDTQYF
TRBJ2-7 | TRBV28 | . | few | TGTGCCAGCACTAGCGTCGGACCCTACGAGCAGTACTTC | CASTSVGPYEQYF